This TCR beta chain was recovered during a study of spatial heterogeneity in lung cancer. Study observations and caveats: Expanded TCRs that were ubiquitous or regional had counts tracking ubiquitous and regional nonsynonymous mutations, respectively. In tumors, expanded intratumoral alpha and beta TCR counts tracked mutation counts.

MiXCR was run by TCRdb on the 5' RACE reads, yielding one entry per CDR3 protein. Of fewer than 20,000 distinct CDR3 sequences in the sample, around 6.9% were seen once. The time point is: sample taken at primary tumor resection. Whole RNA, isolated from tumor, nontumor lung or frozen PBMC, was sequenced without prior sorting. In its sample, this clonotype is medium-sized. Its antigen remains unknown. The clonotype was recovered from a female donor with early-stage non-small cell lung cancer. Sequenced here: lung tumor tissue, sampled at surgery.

CDR3 sequence (DNA): TGTGCCAGCAGCCCTGGGGGAGCGGGAACGTATACGCAGTATTTT. Amino acids: CASSPGGAGTYTQYF. The gene calls are TRBV28 and TRBJ2-3; 7 bases align to TRBD2. Germline V gene sequence: CDR1 MDHEN, CDR2 SYDVKM. This CDR3 comprises 15 residues. V gave up 6 bases and J gave up 7 bases; unmatched junction bases: 13.